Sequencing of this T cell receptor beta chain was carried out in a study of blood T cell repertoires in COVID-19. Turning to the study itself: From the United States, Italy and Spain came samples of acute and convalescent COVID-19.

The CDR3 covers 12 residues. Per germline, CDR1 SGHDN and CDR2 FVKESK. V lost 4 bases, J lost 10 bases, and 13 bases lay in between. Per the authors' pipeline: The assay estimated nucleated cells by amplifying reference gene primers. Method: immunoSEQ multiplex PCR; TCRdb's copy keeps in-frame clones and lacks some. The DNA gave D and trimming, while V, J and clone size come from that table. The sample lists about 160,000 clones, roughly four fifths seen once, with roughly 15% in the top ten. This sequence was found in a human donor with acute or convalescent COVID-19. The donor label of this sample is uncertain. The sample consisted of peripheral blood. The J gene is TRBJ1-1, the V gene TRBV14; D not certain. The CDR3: CASSLREGRAFF. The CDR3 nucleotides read TGTGCCAGCAGCCTCCGCGAAGGGAGAGCTTTCTTT.